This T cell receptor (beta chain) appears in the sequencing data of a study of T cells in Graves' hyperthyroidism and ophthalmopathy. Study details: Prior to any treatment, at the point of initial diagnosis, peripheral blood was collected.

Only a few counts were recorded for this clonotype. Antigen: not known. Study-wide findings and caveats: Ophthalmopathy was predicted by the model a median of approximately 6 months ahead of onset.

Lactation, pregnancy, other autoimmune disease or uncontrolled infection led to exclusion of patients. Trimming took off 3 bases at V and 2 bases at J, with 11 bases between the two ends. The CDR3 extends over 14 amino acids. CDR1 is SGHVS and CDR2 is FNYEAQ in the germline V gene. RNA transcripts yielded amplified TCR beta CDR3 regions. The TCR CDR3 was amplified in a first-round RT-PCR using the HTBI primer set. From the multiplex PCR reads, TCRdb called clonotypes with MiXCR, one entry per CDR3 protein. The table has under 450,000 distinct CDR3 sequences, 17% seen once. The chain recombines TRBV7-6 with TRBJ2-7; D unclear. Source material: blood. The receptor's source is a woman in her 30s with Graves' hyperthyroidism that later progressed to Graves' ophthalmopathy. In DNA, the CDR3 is TGTGCCAGCAGCTTGGACCCTAGTACCTACGAGCAGTACTTC. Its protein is CASSLDPSTYEQYF.